This T cell receptor beta chain was observed in a study of early T cells in non-severe SARS-CoV-2 infection. At least ten counts were recorded for this clonotype. Its antigen is as yet unknown. V was clipped by 0 bases and J by 6 bases; unmatched bases: 4. Germline values: CDR1 SGDLS, CDR2 YYNGEE. This CDR3 comprises 14 residues. Individually, cDNA molecules had unique molecular identifiers attached to them. A single record per CDR3 protein comes from TCRdb applying MiXCR to the 5' RACE reads. Of under 70,000 distinct CDR3 sequences listed, around 7.7% were seen once; the top ten hold approximately 10%. Study conclusions and caveats: Matching with VDJdb favored anti-spike CD8 responses (missing private and CD4 specificities).

Sequencing used whole blood, obtained at baseline. This chain connects TRBV9 to TRBJ2-7, with TRBD1 matching 9 bases. This receptor was identified in an adult who was a healthcare worker with PCR-confirmed SARS-CoV-2 infection or an uninfected control (not recorded which). This CDR3 reads CASSVVDRGGEQYF. The CDR3 region has the DNA TGTGCCAGCAGCGTAGTGGACAGGGGAGGCGAGCAGTACTTC.